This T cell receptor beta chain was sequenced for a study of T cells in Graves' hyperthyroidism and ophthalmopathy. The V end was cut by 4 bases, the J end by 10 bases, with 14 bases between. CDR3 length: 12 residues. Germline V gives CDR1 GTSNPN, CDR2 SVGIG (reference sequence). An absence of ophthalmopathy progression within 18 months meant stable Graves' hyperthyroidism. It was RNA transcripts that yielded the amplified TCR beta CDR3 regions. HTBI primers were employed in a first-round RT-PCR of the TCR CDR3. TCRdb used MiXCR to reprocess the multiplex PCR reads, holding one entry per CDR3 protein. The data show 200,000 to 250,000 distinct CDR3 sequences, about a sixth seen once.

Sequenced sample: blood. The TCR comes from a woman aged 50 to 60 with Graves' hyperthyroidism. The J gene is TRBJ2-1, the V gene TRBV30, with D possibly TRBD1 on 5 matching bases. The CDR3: CAWNRGSYEQFF. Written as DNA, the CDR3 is TGTGCCTGGAATAGGGGCAGCTACGAGCAGTTCTTC.